The present T cell receptor beta chain was sequenced within a study of post-analysis software for immune sequencing data. Study-wide results and caveats: Strong co-clustering by F measure was evident for samples that had been prepared in the same batch. People with multiple sclerosis had a significantly lower normalized Chao1 diversity than controls did. A handful of TRBV segments occurring more often in patients than controls included TRBV5-6, TRBV5-1 and TRBV20-1.

With regard to this clonotype: Its matching antigen is unknown.

Unique molecular identifiers were carried by the TCR beta cDNA libraries. MiXCR was run by TCRdb on the PCR reads, yielding one entry per CDR3 protein. The data show some 500,000 distinct CDR3 sequences, 40% to 55% seen once. CDR3 length: 19 residues. The junction had 10 bases not matched to a gene; V was cut back by 0 bases and J by 0 bases. The germline V gene has CDR1 LGHNA and CDR2 YNFKEQ. The receptor's source is a girl aged 10-17 years with multiple sclerosis. The chain has TRBV4-2 and TRBJ2-4; 8 bases fit TRBD1. Sequencing input: blood. The CDR3 DNA sequence: TGTGCCAGCAGCCAAGATTATTTATCAGGGGGCCTAGCCAAAAACATTCAGTACTTC. Translation: CASSQDYLSGGLAKNIQYF.